Reported below is one T cell receptor beta chain. Produced via immunoSEQ multiplex PCR; TCRdb's table is partial and in-frame only. The sample includes tens of thousands of clones, about nine tenths seen only once; the top ten take 38%. The CDR3 covers 17 residues. V lost 3 bases and J lost 2; bases outside the gene matches: 12. Germline V gene sequence: CDR1 MDHEN, CDR2 SYDVKM. The data were taken from a study of OX40 agonist ivuxolimab in advanced cancers. This sequence joins TRBV28 and TRBJ2-5; 7 bases are a match to TRBD1. Sequencing used CD4+ or CD8+ T cells sorted from blood, obtained in a trial of the OX40 agonist ivuxolimab. The TCR was taken from an adult with an advanced solid tumor such as melanoma, head and neck, liver or kidney cancer. The CDR3 bases are TGTGCCAGCAGTTTTGGAGCGGCAGGGGGTTTTCAAGAGACCCAGTACTTC. Encoded protein: CASSFGAAGGFQETQYF.